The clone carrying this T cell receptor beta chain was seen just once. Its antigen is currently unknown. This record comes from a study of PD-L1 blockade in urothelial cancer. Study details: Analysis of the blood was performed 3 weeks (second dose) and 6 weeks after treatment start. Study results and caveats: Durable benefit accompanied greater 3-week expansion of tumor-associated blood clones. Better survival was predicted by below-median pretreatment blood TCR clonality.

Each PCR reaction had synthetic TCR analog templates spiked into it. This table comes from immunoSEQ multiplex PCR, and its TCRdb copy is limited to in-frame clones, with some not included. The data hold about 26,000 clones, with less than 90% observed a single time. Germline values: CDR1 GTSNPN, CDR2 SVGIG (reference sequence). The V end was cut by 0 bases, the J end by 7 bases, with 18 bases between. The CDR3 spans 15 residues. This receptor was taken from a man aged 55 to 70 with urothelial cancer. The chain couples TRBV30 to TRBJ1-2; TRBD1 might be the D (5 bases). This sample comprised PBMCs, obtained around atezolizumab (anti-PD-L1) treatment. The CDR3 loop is CAWSVRAILRGGYTF. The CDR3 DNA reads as TGTGCCTGGAGTGTAAGGGCCATTTTAAGGGGTGGCTACACCTTC.